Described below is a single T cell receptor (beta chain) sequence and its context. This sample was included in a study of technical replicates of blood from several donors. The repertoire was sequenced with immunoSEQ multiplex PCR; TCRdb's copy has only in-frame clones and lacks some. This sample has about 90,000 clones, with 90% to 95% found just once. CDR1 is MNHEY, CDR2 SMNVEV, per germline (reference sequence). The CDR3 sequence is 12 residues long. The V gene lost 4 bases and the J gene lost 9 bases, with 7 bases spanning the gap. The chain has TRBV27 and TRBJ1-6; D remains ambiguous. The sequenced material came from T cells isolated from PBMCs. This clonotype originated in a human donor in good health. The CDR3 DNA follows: TGTGCCAGCAGTTCAACGGGTTCACCCCTCCACTTT. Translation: CASSSTGSPLHF.